A single sample is the source of the 28 T cell receptor beta chains below, sequenced in a study of blood T cell repertoires in COVID-19. Assay: immunoSEQ multiplex PCR; the TCRdb copy retains only in-frame clones and omits some. The sample has 350,000 to 500,000 clones, 70% to 90% seen once; the top ten hold approximately 1.5%. The sequencing sample was made of PBMCs or T cells enriched from blood (not recorded which). The receptors derive from a woman younger than 35 who had been exposed to COVID-19.

J is TRBJ2-5 and V is TRBV18, with D possibly matching TRBD2 (5 bases). The germline V gene encodes CDR1 KGHSH and CDR2 LQKENI. V lost 4 bases and J lost 0, with 9 bases in between. The CDR3 is made up of 14 amino acids. For the CDR3, the DNA is TGTGCCAGCTCACAACTAGATAACCAAGAGACCCAGTACTTC. Its translation: CASSQLDNQETQYF.

The genes are TRBV28 and TRBJ1-1; TRBD1 is a possible D gene (5 bases). CDR3 size: 15 residues. In germline, CDR1 is MDHEN, CDR2 SYDVKM. V shed 2 bases and J shed 3 bases, with 13 bases lying between them. The CDR3 DNA reads TGTGCCAGCAGTTTAATAGGCAGGGTTGACACTGAAGCTTTCTTT. It specifies CASSLIGRVDTEAFF.

This chain connects TRBV28 to TRBJ1-2; 7 bases align to TRBD1. Looked up from germline, CDR1 is MDHEN and CDR2 is SYDVKM. V shed 5 bases, J shed 2 bases, and the junction held 8 bases outside the gene matches. CDR3 length: 15 residues. This CDR3 is CASSGYYRGNYGYTF. CDR3 sequence (DNA): TGTGCCAGCAGTGGCTATTACAGGGGAAACTATGGCTACACCTTC.

This clone was detected once. The CDR3 here is CASSMRRGGEQYF. CDR3 nucleotide sequence: TGTGCCAGTAGTATGAGGAGGGGAGGCGAGCAGTACTTC. The V gene is TRBV19, the J gene TRBJ2-7; TRBD2 might be the D (6 bases). Trimming took 3 bases from V and 6 from J, leaving 12 bases between them. There are 13 residues in the CDR3. The germline gives CDR1 LNHDA, CDR2 SQIVND (reference sequence).

The gene calls are TRBV28 and TRBJ1-6; D is unresolved. CDR3 length equals 13 residues. The ends were cut back, 6 bases at V and 10 bases at J, with 13 bases in the middle. Germline CDR1 is MDHEN and CDR2 is SYDVKM. The CDR3 here is CASRVQASSPLHF. The CDR3 region has the DNA TGTGCCAGCAGGGTTCAGGCTAGCTCACCCCTCCACTTT.

The chain employs TRBV27 and TRBJ2-5; TRBD1 aligns across 8 bases. The germline CDR1 and CDR2 sequences are MNHEY and SMNVEV (reference sequence). The CDR3 is made up of 15 amino acids. V lost 3 bases to trimming and J lost 2 bases; unmatched junction nucleotides: 5. The CDR3 loop is CASSFHRQGQETQYF. The CDR3 region has the DNA TGTGCCAGCAGTTTCCACAGACAGGGGCAAGAGACCCAGTACTTC.

The J gene is TRBJ2-7, the V gene TRBV18; 7 bases match TRBD2. With 2 bases clipped from V and 4 bases from J, the junction kept 2 bases outside the gene matches. Germline values: CDR1 KGHSH, CDR2 LQKENI. The CDR3 length is 13 residues. The CDR3 sequence is CASSPGRAYEQYF. As DNA, the CDR3 is TGTGCCAGCTCACCAGGGAGGGCGTACGAGCAGTACTTC. The whole variable domain, filled in from reference TRBV18 and TRBJ2-7, reads NAGVMQNPRHLVRRRGQEARLRCSPMKGHSHVYWYRQLPEEGLKFMVYLQKENIIDESGMPKERFSAEFPKEGPSILRIQQVVRGDSAAYFCASSPGRAYEQYFGPGTRLTVT.

This chain links TRBV7-2 with TRBJ2-1; 13 bases are a match to TRBD2. Germline V CDR1 and CDR2: SGHTA, FQGNSA. The CDR3 totals 15 residues. V gave up 5 bases and J gave up 6 bases; unmatched junction bases: 4. The CDR3 loop reads CASSQLAGGFNEQFF. CDR3 in DNA: TGTGCCAGCAGCCAACTAGCGGGGGGGTTCAATGAGCAGTTCTTC.

For this clone: Other nucleotide sequences from this sample produce the same CDR3. The gene calls are TRBV28 and TRBJ1-5; unclear D gene. The germline V gene has CDR1 MDHEN and CDR2 SYDVKM. There are 11 residues in the CDR3. Trimming left V 3 bases short and J 11 bases short, with 8 bases between. The CDR3 nucleotides are TGTGCCAGCAGTTTCTCGGGGTCCCAGCATTTT. This sequence encodes CASSFSGSQHF.

This clone appeared a single time. This rearrangement joins TRBV11-2 to TRBJ2-7, with D possibly matching TRBD2 (6 bases). The CDR3 has 15 residues. V dropped 5 bases and J dropped 3 bases, with 17 bases sitting between them. Per germline, CDR1 SGHAT and CDR2 FQNNGV. The CDR3 here is CASSLGVAGYYEQYF. The CDR3 DNA follows: TGTGCCAGCAGCCTAGGCGTTGCGGGATACTACGAGCAGTACTTC.

The CDR3 loop is CASSQGTQGNTIYF. The DNA for the CDR3 is TGTGCCAGCAGCCAAGGAACACAGGGAAACACCATATATTTT. The chain carries TRBV3-1 (or the pseudogene TRBV3-2) and TRBJ1-3; D remains ambiguous. V dropped 1 base and J dropped 4 bases, with 8 bases sitting between them. The CDR3 contains 14 residues. Per germline, CDR1 LGHDT and CDR2 YNNKEL (reference sequence).

This clone came up a few times. This chain links TRBV5-6 with TRBJ2-7, with TRBD2 as a possible D gene (6 bases). Trimming left V 4 bases short and J 9 bases short, with 17 bases between. This CDR3 is 13 amino acids long. Germline values: CDR1 SGHDT, CDR2 YYEEEE. CDR3 in DNA: TGTGCCAGCAGCAGGAGGGCCACAGGAGGGCAGTACTTC. This sequence encodes CASSRRATGGQYF.

Here the CDR3 DNA reads TGTGCCAGCAGTTCCATACAGGGATATCAGCCCCAGCATTTT. Its protein is CASSSIQGYQPQHF. The chain couples TRBV28 to TRBJ1-5; maybe TRBD1 (6 bases). CDR3 size: 14 residues. The germline V gene encodes CDR1 MDHEN and CDR2 SYDVKM. Trimming removed 4 bases at V and 5 bases at J, with 12 bases between.

On this clone: Other DNA sequences within the sample encode an identical CDR3. The chain carries TRBV5-1 and TRBJ2-5, with D hard to call. This CDR3 has 11 amino acids. Trimming removed 4 bases from V and 2 bases from J, with 3 bases in between. The germline V gene has CDR1 SGHRS and CDR2 YFSETQ. CDR3 DNA sequence: TGCGCCAGCAGCCAGCAAGAGACCCAGTACTTC. It translates to CASSQQETQYF.

The chain recombines TRBV5-4 with TRBJ2-7, with 13 bases fitting TRBD2. CDR3 size: 17 residues. The germline gives CDR1 SGHNT, CDR2 YYREEE (reference sequence). The V segment lost 1 base and the J segment 6 bases; nucleotides outside the gene matches: 10. The CDR3 sequence: CASSLHKLAGGQLEQYF. For the CDR3, the DNA is TGTGCCAGCAGCTTGCACAAACTAGCGGGGGGGCAACTCGAGCAGTACTTC.

The J gene is TRBJ1-1, the V gene TRBV3-1 (or the pseudogene TRBV3-2), with D unclear. CDR1 and CDR2 from the germline V gene are LGHDT and YNNKEL (reference sequence). This CDR3 is built from 16 residues. V lost 0 bases and J 0 bases, leaving 11 bases between the germline ends. CDR3 sequence: CASSQDRGTVNTEAFF. The DNA of the CDR3 is TGTGCCAGCAGCCAAGATCGGGGAACGGTGAACACTGAAGCTTTCTTT.

The rearrangement links TRBV7-8 to TRBJ1-2; no clear D gene. V was pared by 2 bases and J by 5 bases, with 15 bases between. The CDR3 sequence is 15 residues long. Germline values: CDR1 SGHVS, CDR2 FQNEAQ. The CDR3 loop reads CASSLSSTNQYGYTF. CDR3 sequence (DNA): TGTGCCAGCAGCTTATCTTCGACAAACCAATATGGCTACACCTTC. Using reference TRBV7-8 and TRBJ1-2 for the parts outside the CDR3, the full variable domain is GAGVSQSPRYKVAKRGQDVALRCDPISGHVSLFWYQQALGQGPEFLTYFQNEAQLDKSGLPSDRFFAERPEGSVSTLKIQRTQQEDSAVYLCASSLSSTNQYGYTFGSGTRLTVV.

This clone occurred once. The rearrangement links TRBV7-6 to TRBJ1-4; D unresolved. Germline V gives CDR1 SGHVS, CDR2 FNYEAQ. Trimming took 4 bases from V and 0 from J, leaving 12 bases between them. The CDR3 spans 16 residues. In DNA form, the CDR3 reads TGTGCCAGCAGCTCGAGACACTTTGCAACTAATGAAAAACTGTTTTTT. The encoded protein is CASSSRHFATNEKLFF. The full variable domain, its missing parts supplied by reference TRBV7-6 and TRBJ1-4, is GAGVSQSPRYKVTKRGQDVALRCDPISGHVSLYWYRQALGQGPEFLTYFNYEAQQDKSGLPNDRFSAERPEGSISTLTIQRTEQRDSAMYRCASSSRHFATNEKLFFGSGTQLSVL.

This clone was counted between two and nine times. The chain combines TRBV2 with TRBJ1-1; tentatively, D is TRBD1 (5 bases). V shed 8 bases and J shed 1 base, with 8 bases lying between them. Germline V lookup: CDR1 SNHLY, CDR2 FYNNEI. This CDR3 comprises 12 residues. The CDR3 sequence is CASPRGNTEAFF. CDR3 DNA sequence: TGTGCCAGCCCAAGGGGGAACACTGAAGCTTTCTTT.

The chain couples TRBV30 to TRBJ1-5; perhaps TRBD1 as D (6 bases). The length of the CDR3 is 16 residues. Germline values: CDR1 GTSNPN, CDR2 SVGIG (reference sequence). V lost 3 bases to trimming and J lost 4 bases, with 19 bases between them. The CDR3: CAWRATGEGFNQPQHF. Here the CDR3 DNA reads TGTGCCTGGAGAGCGACAGGCGAGGGATTTAATCAGCCCCAGCATTTT. Variable domain in full (rest from reference TRBV30 and TRBJ1-5): SQTIHQWPATLVQPVGSPLSLECTVEGTSNPNLYWYRQAAGRGLQLLFYSVGIGQISSEVPQNLSASRPQDRQFILSSKKLLLSDSGFYLCAWRATGEGFNQPQHFGDGTRLSIL.

The V gene is TRBV25-1, the J gene TRBJ2-1, with 8 bases matching TRBD1. Germline V CDR1 and CDR2: MGHDK, SYGVNS. The CDR3 length is 16 residues. V lost 3 bases, J lost 2 bases, and 6 bases stayed unmatched. This chain's CDR3 is CASSEWTGSPYNEQFF. The CDR3 region has the DNA TGTGCCAGCAGTGAGTGGACAGGGAGCCCCTACAATGAGCAGTTCTTC.

The V and J genes are TRBV12-3 or TRBV12-4 and TRBJ2-4; weak D call: TRBD1 (5 bases). CDR3 length equals 13 residues. The V and J ends lost 6 bases and 5 bases respectively, with 11 bases between them. CDR3 nucleotides: TGTGCCAGCAGGTCCCAGGGTGAAAACATTCAGTACTTC. Amino acid sequence: CASRSQGENIQYF.

This clone was seen a handful of times. The chain recombines TRBV7-9 with TRBJ1-1, with unresolved D. Trimming stripped 5 bases from V and 9 bases from J, with 10 bases between. Germline lookup yields CDR1 SEHNR and CDR2 FQNEAQ (reference sequence). CDR3 length: 11 amino acids. CDR3 coding DNA: TGTGCCAGCAGCCCCAGAGGCAAAGCTTTCTTT. Amino acids: CASSPRGKAFF.

Note on this clone: This same CDR3 is encoded by further DNA sequences in the sample. V and J are TRBV5-1 and TRBJ1-1, with TRBD1 matching 7 bases. CDR1 and CDR2 from the germline V gene are SGHRS and YFSETQ. The CDR3 runs to 14 residues. V dropped 0 bases and J dropped 1; count of bases not matched to a gene: 0. The CDR3 sequence is CASSLAGGNTEAFF. The CDR3 nucleotides read TGCGCCAGCAGCTTGGCAGGGGGGAACACTGAAGCTTTCTTT.

The chain links TRBV5-4 to TRBJ2-7; D is unresolved. Trimming took off 4 bases at V and 7 bases at J, with 3 bases between the two ends. Germline CDR1 is SGHNT and CDR2 is YYREEE (reference sequence). The CDR3 totals 9 residues. CDR3 region: CASSIEQYF. The DNA of the CDR3 is TGTGCCAGCAGCATAGAGCAGTACTTC. Based on the CDR3 plus reference TRBV5-4 and TRBJ2-7, the full variable domain is ETGVTQSPTHLIKTRGQQVTLRCSSQSGHNTVSWYQQALGQGPQFIFQYYREEENGRGNFPPRFSGLQFPNYSSELNVNALELDDSALYLCASSIEQYFGPGTRLTVT.

The rearrangement joins TRBV19 to TRBJ1-1; a weak D match, TRBD1 (6 bases). The CDR3 is 13 residues long. Germline assignment: CDR1 LNHDA and CDR2 SQIVND (reference sequence). V dropped 9 bases and J dropped 6 bases, with 17 bases sitting between them. CDR3 sequence (DNA): TGTGCCAGCAGAGGGCAGGGGCACCCTGAAGCTTTCTTT. Translated: CASRGQGHPEAFF.

The chain employs TRBV5-5 and TRBJ2-7, with D maybe TRBD2 (7 bases). Trimming took 7 bases from V and 0 from J, leaving 14 bases between them. The CDR3 spans 14 residues. CDR1 SGHKS and CDR2 YYEKEE come from the germline V gene (reference sequence). CDR3 region: CASGRGGYSYEQYF. In DNA, the CDR3 is TGTGCCAGCGGCAGGGGAGGGTACTCCTACGAGCAGTACTTC.

This clone was picked up one time. The rearrangement joins TRBV19 to TRBJ1-6; 7 bases agree with TRBD1. The CDR3 extends over 14 amino acids. The V gene's germline CDR1 is LNHDA and CDR2 SQIVND (reference sequence). After removal of 7 bases from V and 6 bases from J, the junction contained 6 bases not matched to a gene. The CDR3 coding sequence is TGTGCCAGTACCCCACGGGACAGTAATTCACCCCTCCACTTT. Amino acid sequence: CASTPRDSNSPLHF.